This is a list of T cell receptor beta chains from one sample in a study of blood T cell repertoires in COVID-19. The protocol was immunoSEQ multiplex PCR, while the TCRdb copy is restricted to in-frame clones and leaves out a portion. The data contain around 100,000 clones, around 88% of them seen just once; the ten biggest clones take up approximately 5%. Sequenced input: peripheral blood. The receptor set was obtained from a human donor in a cohort sampled during active COVID-19. The CDR3 runs from the conserved cysteine through the conserved F or W. Fields, in order: D gene, V gene, CDR3 length, clone size, J gene, CDR3 DNA, CDR3 protein. D genes are given only for firm matches. Size is stated for part of the rows, as once, few or many counts, or as a class when the clone is expanded.

D: TRBD2; V: TRBV7-2; length: 16; size: NA; J: TRBJ2-7; DNA: TGTGCCAGCAGCTTAGGGGGAGGGCAGACCCACTACGAGCAGTACTTC; CDR3: CASSLGGGQTHYEQYF
D: TRBD2; V: TRBV4-3; length: 15; size: NA; J: TRBJ2-7; DNA: TGCGCCAGCAGCCAAGAAGCGGGAGCCCTCTACGAGCAGTACTTC; CDR3: CASSQEAGALYEQYF
D: TRBD1; V: TRBV27; length: 15; size: NA; J: TRBJ2-7; DNA: TGTGCCAGCAGTCTGCGACAGGGTAGCCTAGAGGGGCAGTACTTC; CDR3: CASSLRQGSLEGQYF
D: NA; V: TRBV2; length: 15; size: few; J: TRBJ1-5; DNA: TGTGCCACCAGTTTAGCACAAGACTTAGGTCAGCCCCAGCATTTT; CDR3: CATSLAQDLGQPQHF
D: TRBD1; V: TRBV5-6; length: 14; size: NA; J: TRBJ2-2; DNA: TGTGCCAGCAGCTTGACAGGGGACACCGGGGAGCTGTTTTTT; CDR3: CASSLTGDTGELFF
D: NA; V: TRBV7-3; length: 15; size: NA; J: TRBJ2-7; DNA: TGTGCCAGCAGCTTAACTTCGGGTGATTACTACGAGCAGTACTTC; CDR3: CASSLTSGDYYEQYF
D: TRBD2; V: TRBV10-1; length: 17; size: NA; J: TRBJ2-1; DNA: TGCGCCAGCAGTGAGTCCGGACTAGTTCGGCGGTACAATGAGCAGTTCTTC; CDR3: CASSESGLVRRYNEQFF
D: NA; V: TRBV6-2/TRBV6-3; length: 14; size: NA; J: TRBJ2-7; DNA: TGTGCCAGCAGTTATTCGGCGGGCGGGCGGGAGCAGTACTTC; CDR3: CASSYSAGGREQYF
D: NA; V: TRBV18; length: 15; size: NA; J: TRBJ1-6; DNA: TGTGCCAGCTCACCAAAGGACAGTGGAAATTCACCCCTCCACTTT; CDR3: CASSPKDSGNSPLHF
D: NA; V: TRBV20-1; length: 11; size: NA; J: TRBJ1-1; DNA: TGCAGTGCTTTAATGAACACTGAAGCTTTCTTT; CDR3: CSALMNTEAFF
D: NA; V: TRBV4-1; length: 15; size: NA; J: TRBJ1-1; DNA: TGCGCCAGCAGCCAAGATCAGGTGGAGGGCACTGAAGCTTTCTTT; CDR3: CASSQDQVEGTEAFF
D: NA; V: TRBV19; length: 13; size: NA; J: TRBJ1-2; DNA: TGTGCCAGTAGTATGCTACAGAGTTATGGCTACACCTTC; CDR3: CASSMLQSYGYTF
D: TRBD2; V: TRBV5-6; length: 17; size: NA; J: TRBJ2-7; DNA: TGTGCCAGCAGCTTGATCCTAGCGGGAGTGGAGGTAAGGGAGCAGTACTTC; CDR3: CASSLILAGVEVREQYF
D: NA; V: TRBV9; length: 17; size: NA; J: TRBJ1-4; DNA: TGTGCCAGCAGCGTAGGTCAGGGGTGGGCAACTAATGAAAAACTGTTTTTT; CDR3: CASSVGQGWATNEKLFF
D: NA; V: TRBV7-9; length: 15; size: once; J: TRBJ1-4; DNA: TGTGCCAGCAGCAAGCGAGGGAACTCTAATGAAAAACTGTTTTTT; CDR3: CASSKRGNSNEKLFF
D: TRBD1; V: TRBV6-6; length: 14; size: NA; J: TRBJ2-7; DNA: TGTGCCAGCAGACCGGACAGGTTGGTTCGAGAGCAGTACTTC; CDR3: CASRPDRLVREQYF
D: NA; V: TRBV6-6; length: 14; size: few; J: TRBJ2-3; DNA: TGTGCCAGCAGTTACTCAGAGGGGGCGGGGACGCAGTATTTT; CDR3: CASSYSEGAGTQYF
D: TRBD1; V: TRBV28; length: 16; size: NA; J: TRBJ2-3; DNA: TGTGCCAGCAGTTTGGAACAGGGGGTACTGGGAGATACGCAGTATTTT; CDR3: CASSLEQGVLGDTQYF
D: TRBD1; V: TRBV5-1; length: 15; size: NA; J: TRBJ2-1; DNA: TGCGCCAGCAGCTCCCGACAGGGATTGGACAATGAGCAGTTCTTC; CDR3: CASSSRQGLDNEQFF
D: NA; V: TRBV21-1; length: 17; size: once; J: TRBJ2-1; DNA: TGTGCCAGCAGCAAAGCGACATCTTCCGACTCCTACAATGAGCAGTTCTTC; CDR3: CASSKATSSDSYNEQFF
D: TRBD2; V: TRBV2; length: 14; size: NA; J: TRBJ2-1; DNA: TGTGCCAGCAGTGAACTAGCGGGAGGCAATGAGCAGTTCTTC; CDR3: CASSELAGGNEQFF
D: NA; V: TRBV5-6; length: 18; size: NA; J: TRBJ2-2; DNA: TGTGCCAGCAGCTTGGTTCGCGGGGCGAGGGTTGTTTCGGGGGAGCTGTTTTTT; CDR3: CASSLVRGARVVSGELFF
D: TRBD1; V: TRBV6-2/TRBV6-3; length: 15; size: NA; J: TRBJ2-7; DNA: TGTGCCAGCAGTTACCTCGGGACAGCGATCTACGAGCAGTACTTC; CDR3: CASSYLGTAIYEQYF
D: TRBD1; V: TRBV6-5; length: 15; size: NA; J: TRBJ2-7; DNA: TGTGCCAGCAGAAACAGGGGCAGGAGCTCCTACGAGCAGTACTTC; CDR3: CASRNRGRSSYEQYF
D: NA; V: TRBV7-9; length: 15; size: NA; J: TRBJ1-6; DNA: TGTGCCAGCAGCTTAGGACAGCAGGCTAATTCACCCCTCCACTTT; CDR3: CASSLGQQANSPLHF
D: TRBD2; V: TRBV6-6; length: 14; size: NA; J: TRBJ2-7; DNA: TGTGCCAGCAGTAGAGGCGGGAGTAGTAACGAGCAGTACTTC; CDR3: CASSRGGSSNEQYF
D: NA; V: TRBV5-1; length: 16; size: NA; J: TRBJ2-3; DNA: TGCGCCAGCAGCTTGGGAGCGACAGAAGGCACAGATACGCAGTATTTT; CDR3: CASSLGATEGTDTQYF
D: TRBD1; V: TRBV18; length: 17; size: once; J: TRBJ1-2; DNA: TGTGCCAGCTCACCAGCGCCCTCGGGACAGGGTCACTATGGCTACACCTTC; CDR3: CASSPAPSGQGHYGYTF
D: TRBD1; V: TRBV15; length: 14; size: NA; J: TRBJ1-4; DNA: TGTGCCACCAGCGAGGGACAGGGTGAGGAAAAACTGTTTTTT; CDR3: CATSEGQGEEKLFF
D: NA; V: TRBV6-4; length: 18; size: NA; J: TRBJ2-7; DNA: TGTGCCAGCAGTGACTCGGCACCAGACAGGCTTAATGGGTACGAGCAGTACTTC; CDR3: CASSDSAPDRLNGYEQYF
D: TRBD2; V: TRBV28; length: 16; size: once; J: TRBJ2-3; DNA: TGTGCCAGCAGTCCTCCCGGACTAGCGGGAGCAGATACGCAGTATTTT; CDR3: CASSPPGLAGADTQYF
D: TRBD1; V: TRBV7-3; length: 16; size: NA; J: TRBJ1-3; DNA: TGTGCCAGCAGCTTACGGACACAGGGGTCGGGAAACACCATATATTTT; CDR3: CASSLRTQGSGNTIYF
D: TRBD1; V: TRBV11-3; length: 12; size: NA; J: TRBJ2-7; DNA: TGTGCCAGCAGCTTCAACAGGGGCGAGCAGTACTTC; CDR3: CASSFNRGEQYF
D: NA; V: TRBV19; length: 15; size: NA; J: TRBJ2-1; DNA: TGTGCCAGTAGTATAGTTGAACTAGTTGGGAATGAGCAGTTCTTC; CDR3: CASSIVELVGNEQFF
D: NA; V: TRBV5-1; length: 14; size: once; J: TRBJ2-7; DNA: TGCGCCAGCAGCTTCGGGGGGCTCGACTACGAGCAGTACTTC; CDR3: CASSFGGLDYEQYF
D: TRBD1; V: TRBV10-3; length: 15; size: many; J: TRBJ2-7; DNA: TGTGCCATCAGTGTCTACGGGACAGTCTCCTACGAGCAGTACTTC; CDR3: CAISVYGTVSYEQYF
D: NA; V: TRBV6-5; length: 14; size: NA; J: TRBJ1-1; DNA: TGTGCCAGCAGTATCGGGCCATCGGAGGCTGAAGCTTTCTTT; CDR3: CASSIGPSEAEAFF
D: TRBD1; V: TRBV3-1/TRBV3-2; length: 15; size: NA; J: TRBJ1-6; DNA: TGTGCCAGCAGCCAAGGAAGAGGGACAGGGTCACCCCTCCACTTT; CDR3: CASSQGRGTGSPLHF
D: NA; V: TRBV30; length: 12; size: few; J: TRBJ1-2; DNA: TGTGCCTGGAGGACAGTGGACTATGGCTACACCTTC; CDR3: CAWRTVDYGYTF
D: TRBD2; V: TRBV3-1/TRBV3-2; length: 17; size: NA; J: TRBJ2-2; DNA: TGTGCCAGCAGCCCCACCTTAAGACTAGCGAGTTACGGGGAGCTGTTTTTT; CDR3: CASSPTLRLASYGELFF
D: NA; V: TRBV19; length: 13; size: NA; J: TRBJ1-2; DNA: TGTGCCAGTAGTATTGACAGATCCTATGGCTACACCTTC; CDR3: CASSIDRSYGYTF
D: TRBD1; V: TRBV5-6; length: 16; size: NA; J: TRBJ1-4; DNA: TGTGCCAGCAGCTTCTACAGGGGGCGTATCGATGAAAAACTGTTTTTT; CDR3: CASSFYRGRIDEKLFF
D: NA; V: TRBV2; length: 13; size: NA; J: TRBJ2-5; DNA: TGTGCCAGCAGTAGGCCTAGCGCCGAGACCCAGTACTTC; CDR3: CASSRPSAETQYF
D: TRBD1; V: TRBV5-1; length: 16; size: NA; J: TRBJ2-1; DNA: TGCGCCAGCAGCTTGGTCCCGGGACAGGGGGGGAATGAGCAGTTCTTC; CDR3: CASSLVPGQGGNEQFF
D: TRBD2; V: TRBV7-2; length: 17; size: once; J: TRBJ2-7; DNA: TGTGCCAGCAGCTTAACTAGCGGGAGTCTACCCTCTAACGAGCAGTACTTC; CDR3: CASSLTSGSLPSNEQYF
D: NA; V: TRBV5-6; length: 16; size: NA; J: TRBJ2-1; DNA: TGTGCCAGCAGCTCCCACTATCGGGGGGCCAGCAATGAGCAGTTCTTC; CDR3: CASSSHYRGASNEQFF
D: NA; V: TRBV18; length: 14; size: NA; J: TRBJ1-1; DNA: TGTGCCAGCTCACCCAGGGGCCGCATCACTGAAGCTTTCTTT; CDR3: CASSPRGRITEAFF
D: NA; V: TRBV19; length: 15; size: NA; J: TRBJ2-2; DNA: TGTGCCAGTAGTATAGTCGGGTCCAACACCGGGGAGCTGTTTTTT; CDR3: CASSIVGSNTGELFF
D: NA; V: TRBV6-2/TRBV6-3; length: 17; size: NA; J: TRBJ2-4; DNA: TGTGCCAGCAGTAGAGGCGGGGTGATATCGGCCAAAAACATTCAGTACTTC; CDR3: CASSRGGVISAKNIQYF
D: TRBD1; V: TRBV7-9; length: 15; size: NA; J: TRBJ1-4; DNA: TGTGCCAGCAGCTCTTGGGACAGACTAAATGAAAAACTGTTTTTT; CDR3: CASSSWDRLNEKLFF
D: NA; V: TRBV19; length: 17; size: NA; J: TRBJ2-6; DNA: TGTGCCAGTAGCTATACTACAGGGCCCTCTGGGGCCAACGTCCTGACTTTC; CDR3: CASSYTTGPSGANVLTF
D: NA; V: TRBV25-1; length: 13; size: NA; J: TRBJ1-1; DNA: TGTGCCAGCGTCGGAGTCATGAACACTGAAGCTTTCTTT; CDR3: CASVGVMNTEAFF
D: NA; V: TRBV4-1; length: 13; size: NA; J: TRBJ2-1; DNA: TGCGCCAGCAGCCAAGATCATGGCCATGAGCAGTTCTTC; CDR3: CASSQDHGHEQFF